The text below deals with one T cell receptor beta chain. Authors' analysis steps: Estimation of nucleated cell counts was performed using reference gene primer amplification. Profiled with immunoSEQ multiplex PCR; TCRdb holds only in-frame clones, not every one. V and J calls plus clone size are reproduced from that table; the DNA served to infer D and trimming. The sample includes 150,000 or so clones, roughly 79% of them seen just once. The data are from a study of blood T cell repertoires in COVID-19. For the study at large: In each case, the material was cDNA or gDNA derived from T cells, B-cell-depleted T cells, or PBMCs.

The length of the CDR3 is 15 residues. V lost 3 bases, J lost 0 bases, and 9 bases lay in between. Germline V lookup: CDR1 MGHRA, CDR2 YSYEKL. The sample taken for sequencing was peripheral blood. J is TRBJ2-4 and V is TRBV4-1; D is perhaps TRBD1 (6 bases). This TCR was sampled from a human donor with acute or convalescent COVID-19. The donor label of this sample is uncertain. CDR3 coding DNA: TGCGCCAGCAGCCACCCACAGGGAGCCAAAAACATTCAGTACTTC. It yields the protein CASSHPQGAKNIQYF.